The 21 T cell receptor beta chains given below trace back to one sample, sequenced in a study of breast tumors, draining lymph nodes, adjacent tissues. Samples came from axillary lymph nodes draining the breast cancer. TCRdb used MiXCR to reprocess the multiplex PCR reads, holding one entry per CDR3 protein. Of approximately 130,000 distinct CDR3 sequences in the sample, about a fifth were seen once. Sequencing was carried out using axillary lymph node tissue. The receptors here all came from a female donor with breast cancer. Some clones in this sample may be carry-over from other donors' samples.

As regards this clonotype: This sequence may be a read error, since a much larger clone differs from it by one base. The DNA of the CDR3 is TGTGCCAGCAGCCAAACACCGGGACTAGGCTGCGAGCAGTACTTC. Translation: CASSQTPGLGCEQYF. The V and J genes are TRBV14 and TRBJ2-7; 8 nucleotides line up with TRBD2. The V gene's germline CDR1 is SGHDN and CDR2 FVKESK. With 2 bases clipped from V and 6 bases from J, the junction kept 9 bases outside the gene matches. This CDR3 spans 15 amino acids.

Notes on this clonotype: A read error is possible here, since a much larger clone lies one base away. Written as DNA, the CDR3 is TGTGCCAGCAGCTTAGAGTCTAGCGGGGTCTACGAGCAGTACTTC. Protein: CASSLESSGVYEQYF. The V gene is TRBV11-2, the J gene TRBJ2-7; TRBD2 agrees at 9 bases. V was pared by 0 bases and J by 3 bases, with 3 bases of the junction left unmatched. CDR1 and CDR2 (germline): SGHAT, FQNNGV. This CDR3 contains 15 residues.

With regard to this clonotype: This sequence may be a read error, since a much larger clone differs from it by one base. The DNA for the CDR3 is TGTGCCAGCAGCCATTTAGAAGGTAGCTACACCTTC. Residues: CASSHLEGSYTF. V gene TRBV14 combines with J gene TRBJ1-2, with D unresolved. Germline CDR1 reads SGHDN; CDR2 reads FVKESK. The ends were cut back, 3 bases at V and 9 bases at J, with 11 bases in the middle. There are 12 residues in the CDR3.

Turning to this clonotype: A read error may explain this, as a much larger clone is one base away. V usage is TRBV29-1 and J usage is TRBJ2-5; 8 nucleotides agree with TRBD2. The CDR3 totals 14 residues. CDR1 SQVTM and CDR2 ANQGSEA come from the germline V gene. The CDR3: CNVGGGLAGETQYF. CDR3 bases: TGCAACGTTGGGGGGGGGCTAGCGGGAGAGACCCAGTACTTC.

This clonotype was seen ten or more times. The chain uses TRBV5-6 and TRBJ2-7; D is unclear. The germline CDR1 and CDR2 sequences are SGHDT and YYEEEE. CDR3 length: 14 residues. V lost 2 bases to trimming and J lost 0 bases, with 9 bases between them. The CDR3 nucleotides are TGTGCCAGCAGCTTTAGTGACAACTCCTACGAGCAGTACTTC. This encodes CASSFSDNSYEQYF.

CDR3 in amino acids: CASSQDRRDTEAFF. The CDR3 nucleotides read TGTGCCAGCTCACAGGACAGGAGGGACACTGAAGCTTTCTTT. J is TRBJ1-1 and V is TRBV18; 7 bases align to TRBD1. V was clipped by 4 bases and J by 3 bases; unmatched bases: 5. The CDR3 is 14 residues long. Germline V CDR1 and CDR2: KGHSH, LQKENI.

This clonotype was observed many times. The V gene is TRBV30, the J gene TRBJ2-7; 11 bases agree with TRBD1. The V gene's germline CDR1 is GTSNPN and CDR2 SVGIG (reference sequence). V shed 1 base, J shed 6 bases, and the junction held 2 bases outside the gene matches. The CDR3 contains 13 residues. The CDR3 loop reads CAWSEGTGGEQYF. The CDR3 coding sequence is TGTGCCTGGAGTGAAGGGACAGGGGGCGAGCAGTACTTC.

About this clonotype itself: A read error may be the cause here, since a much bigger clone is one base away. The chain has TRBV3-1 and TRBJ2-1, with 9 positions matching TRBD2. CDR3 length: 14 residues. Germline V CDR1 and CDR2: LGHDT, YNNKEL (reference sequence). CDR3: CASSQLAGGEEQLF. CDR3 coding DNA: TGTGCCAGCAGCCAATTGGCGGGAGGGGAAGAGCAGCTCTTC.

Comments on this clonotype: This could be a read error, since a much larger clone is one nucleotide away. The chain recombines TRBV30 with TRBJ2-7; 7 nucleotides match TRBD1. CDR3 size: 14 residues. The germline gives CDR1 GTSNPN, CDR2 SVGIG (reference sequence). The CDR3 coding sequence is TGTGCCTGGAGTGTACGGGGACAGACCTACGTGCAGTACTTC. It is translated as CAWSVRGQTYVQYF. The entire variable domain, with the rest obtained from reference TRBV30 and TRBJ2-7, is as follows: SQTIHQWPATLVQPVGSPLSLECTVEGTSNPNLYWYRQAAGRGLQLLFYSVGIGQISSEVPQNLSASRPQDRQFILSSKKLLLSDSGFYLCAWSVRGQTYVQYFGPGTRLTVT.

This clonotype showed up many times. The chain employs TRBV14 and TRBJ1-5; D gene uncertain. Trimming shortened V by 0 bases and J by 4 bases, and 16 bases separated the two germline ends. CDR3 length: 17 amino acids. Per the germline V gene, CDR1 is SGHDN and CDR2 is FVKESK. The CDR3 bases are TGTGCCAGCAGCCAAGATGATAGCGGGTTTAGGAATCAGCCCCAGCATTTT. It encodes CASSQDDSGFRNQPQHF.

Concerning this clonotype itself: Given a much more abundant clone one base away, this may be a read error. The chain has TRBV27 and TRBJ2-7, with TRBD2 as a possible D gene (7 bases). V gave up 5 bases and J gave up 9 bases, with 17 bases separating them. Germline values: CDR1 MNHEY, CDR2 SMNVEV (reference sequence). The length of the CDR3 is 13 residues. CDR3 loop: CASSPRGAGGQYF. CDR3 coding DNA: TGTGCCAGCAGTCCACGGGGGGCTGGCGGGCAGTACTTC.

With regard to this clonotype: Since a much larger clone is just one base distant, this may be a read error. The chain joins TRBV7-2 to TRBJ2-7, with unresolved D. Per germline, CDR1 SGHTA and CDR2 FQGNSA. CDR3 size: 12 residues. As DNA, the CDR3 is TGTGCCAGCAGCTTCGGCTCCTACGAGCGGTACTTC. As protein: CASSFGSYERYF.

This chain connects TRBV28 to TRBJ2-7; no reliable D call. The CDR3 runs 12 residues. The V end was cut by 3 bases, the J end by 1 base, with 4 bases between. In germline, CDR1 is MDHEN, CDR2 SYDVKM. This CDR3 reads CASSLRSYEQYF. CDR3 nucleotide sequence: TGTGCCAGCAGTTTGCGGTCCTACGAGCAGTACTTC.

This chain joins TRBV30 and TRBJ2-3; D is undetermined. V dropped 2 bases and J dropped 0 bases, with 12 bases sitting between them. Germline V gene sequence: CDR1 GTSNPN, CDR2 SVGIG (reference sequence). This CDR3 has 15 amino acids. The chain's CDR3 is CAWSRHSASTDTQYF. CDR3 in DNA: TGTGCCTGGAGTCGTCACAGCGCAAGCACAGATACGCAGTATTTT.

V gene TRBV7-2 combines with J gene TRBJ2-7; no definite D call. This CDR3 region has 13 residues. Per the germline V gene, CDR1 is SGHTA and CDR2 is FQGNSA. Trimming cost V 5 bases and J 7 bases, with 15 bases left between them. The CDR3 region is CASSPVPLGEQYF. In nucleotides, the CDR3 is TGTGCCAGCAGCCCAGTCCCCTTGGGGGAGCAGTACTTC. Looking up the rest from reference TRBV7-2 and TRBJ2-7 gives the full variable domain: GAGVSQSPSNKVTEKGKDVELRCDPISGHTALYWYRQSLGQGLEFLIYFQGNSAPDKSGLPSDRFSAERTGGSVSTLTIQRTQQEDSAVYLCASSPVPLGEQYFGPGTRLTVT.

This clonotype was observed at least ten times. The chain combines TRBV7-9 with TRBJ2-2; D remains unclear. The V gene lost 6 bases and the J gene lost 5 bases, with 7 bases spanning the gap. The CDR3 is 12 residues long. Germline V gene lookup returns CDR1 SEHNR and CDR2 FQNEAQ (reference sequence). CDR3 in DNA: TGTGCCAGCAGTCCTCATACCGGGGAGCTGTTTTTT. It is translated as CASSPHTGELFF.

This clonotype was counted at least ten times. This rearrangement joins TRBV29-1 to TRBJ2-1, with 8 bases matching TRBD1. The V segment lost 4 bases and the J segment 0 bases; nucleotides outside the gene matches: 2. The CDR3 is 14 amino acids. From germline, CDR1 is SQVTM and CDR2 ANQGSEA. The CDR3 spells CSVGQGSSYNEQFF. The CDR3 DNA reads as TGCAGCGTTGGACAGGGGAGCTCCTACAATGAGCAGTTCTTC.

This clonotype was recorded at least ten times. This chain uses TRBV7-9 with TRBJ2-3; 7 bases align to TRBD2. The CDR3 length is 16 residues. In germline, CDR1 is SEHNR, CDR2 FQNEAQ (reference sequence). The ends lost 6 bases at V and 0 bases at J; junction bases unmatched: 9. CDR3 nucleotides: TGTGCCAGCAGTCTTTCCGGCGGGGGTAGCACAGATACGCAGTATTTT. Its protein product is CASSLSGGGSTDTQYF.

This clonotype was detected ten times or more. The chain carries TRBV5-8 and TRBJ2-3; D remains ambiguous. Trimming shortened V by 3 bases and J by 2 bases, and 7 bases separated the two germline ends. CDR1 is SGHTS, CDR2 YDEGEE, per germline. CDR3 length: 13 amino acids. The CDR3: CASSSDATDTQYF. As DNA, the CDR3 is TGTGCCAGCAGCTCGGACGCCACAGATACGCAGTATTTT.

This clonotype was recorded a few times. This chain links TRBV28 with TRBJ2-1; 12 nucleotides line up with TRBD2. The J segment lost 6 bases and the V segment lost 6 bases, leaving 6 bases of the junction unmatched. Germline V gives CDR1 MDHEN, CDR2 SYDVKM. There are 15 residues in the CDR3. This chain's CDR3 is CASSPSGRAFNEQFF. For the CDR3, the DNA is TGTGCCAGCAGCCCTAGCGGGAGGGCTTTCAATGAGCAGTTCTTC. Full variable domain (outside the CDR3, taken from reference TRBV28 and TRBJ2-1): DVKVTQSSRYLVKRTGEKVFLECVQDMDHENMFWYRQDPGLGLRLIYFSYDVKMKEKGDIPEGYSVSREKKERFSLILESASTNQTSMYLCASSPSGRAFNEQFFGPGTRLTVL.

As to this clonotype: Possible read error: a much larger clone is one base away. The chain combines TRBV20-1 with TRBJ1-5; D is uncertain. Germline loops: CDR1 DFQATT, CDR2 SNEGSKA (reference sequence). The CDR3 contains 15 residues. CDR3 sequence: CSAREEVLSNRPQHF. The DNA for the CDR3 is TGCAGTGCTAGAGAAGAGGTCTTGAGCAATCGGCCCCAGCATTTT.